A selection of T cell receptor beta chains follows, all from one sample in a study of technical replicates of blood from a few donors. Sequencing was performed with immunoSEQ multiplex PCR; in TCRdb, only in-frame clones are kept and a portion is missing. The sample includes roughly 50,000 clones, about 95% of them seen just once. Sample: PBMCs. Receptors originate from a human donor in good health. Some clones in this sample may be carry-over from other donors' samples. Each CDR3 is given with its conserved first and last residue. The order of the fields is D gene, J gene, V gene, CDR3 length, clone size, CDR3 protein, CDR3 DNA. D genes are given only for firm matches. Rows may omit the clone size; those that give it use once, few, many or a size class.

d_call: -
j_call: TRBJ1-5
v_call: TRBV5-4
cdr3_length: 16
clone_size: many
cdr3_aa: CASSLGGGGSNQPQHF
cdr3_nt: TGTGCCAGCAGCTTGGGGGGAGGTGGTAGCAATCAGCCCCAGCATTTT

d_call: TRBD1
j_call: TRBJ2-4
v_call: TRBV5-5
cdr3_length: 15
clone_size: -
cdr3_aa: CASSGTGTGKNIQYF
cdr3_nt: TGTGCCAGCAGCGGGACCGGGACAGGGAAAAACATTCAGTACTTC

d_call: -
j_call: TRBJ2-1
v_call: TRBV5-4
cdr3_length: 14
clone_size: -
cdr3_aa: CASRPNRDSGEQFF
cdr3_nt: TGTGCCAGCAGGCCTAACCGGGACTCAGGGGAGCAGTTCTTC

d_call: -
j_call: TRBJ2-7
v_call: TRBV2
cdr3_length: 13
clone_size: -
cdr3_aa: CASRDRQPYEQYF
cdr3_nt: TGTGCCAGCAGGGACAGACAGCCCTACGAGCAGTACTTC

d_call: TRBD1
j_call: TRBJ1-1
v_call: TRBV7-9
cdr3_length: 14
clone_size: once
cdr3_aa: CASSLGQENTEAFF
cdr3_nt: TGTGCCAGCAGCTTGGGACAGGAGAACACTGAAGCTTTCTTT

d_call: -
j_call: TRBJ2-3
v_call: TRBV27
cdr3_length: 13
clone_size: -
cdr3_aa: CASRPGLFDTQYF
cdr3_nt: TGTGCCAGCAGACCGGGACTCTTTGATACGCAGTATTTT

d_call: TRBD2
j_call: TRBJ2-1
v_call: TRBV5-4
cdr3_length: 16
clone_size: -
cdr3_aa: CASSWGLAGGLGEQFF
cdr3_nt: TGTGCCAGCAGCTGGGGGCTAGCGGGGGGCCTAGGTGAGCAGTTCTTC

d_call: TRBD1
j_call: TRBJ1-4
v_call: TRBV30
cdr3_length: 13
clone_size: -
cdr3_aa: CAWTGQLNEKLFF
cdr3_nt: TGTGCCTGGACGGGACAGCTTAATGAAAAACTGTTTTTT

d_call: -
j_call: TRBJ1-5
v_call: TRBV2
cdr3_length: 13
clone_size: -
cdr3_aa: CASTNPVSEPQHF
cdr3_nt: TGTGCCAGCACCAATCCGGTCTCGGAGCCCCAGCATTTT

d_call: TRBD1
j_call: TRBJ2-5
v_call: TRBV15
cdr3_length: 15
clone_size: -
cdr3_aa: CATSIGQGQAETQYF
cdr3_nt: TGTGCCACCAGCATCGGGCAGGGACAGGCAGAGACCCAGTACTTC

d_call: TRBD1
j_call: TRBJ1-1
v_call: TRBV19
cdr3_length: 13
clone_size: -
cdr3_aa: CASRGQGETEAFF
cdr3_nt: TGTGCCAGTAGAGGACAGGGAGAAACTGAAGCTTTCTTT

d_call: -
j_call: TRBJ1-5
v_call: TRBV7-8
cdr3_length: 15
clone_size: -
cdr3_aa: CASSLRSGINQPQHF
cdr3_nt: TGTGCCAGCAGCTTAAGGTCAGGGATCAATCAGCCCCAGCATTTT

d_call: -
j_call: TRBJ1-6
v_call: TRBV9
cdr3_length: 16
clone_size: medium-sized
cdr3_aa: CASSAPGGSKNSPLHF
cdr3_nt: TGTGCCAGCAGCGCTCCCGGGGGTTCCAAGAATTCACCCCTCCACTTT

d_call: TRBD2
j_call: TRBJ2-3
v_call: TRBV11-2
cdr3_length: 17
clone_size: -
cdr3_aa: CASSFRTSGNVGDTQYF
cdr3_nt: TGTGCCAGCAGCTTCAGGACTAGCGGGAATGTTGGTGATACGCAGTATTTT

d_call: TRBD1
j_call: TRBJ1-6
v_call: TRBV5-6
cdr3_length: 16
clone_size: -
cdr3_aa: CASSAGTGAYNSPLHF
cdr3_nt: TGTGCCAGCAGCGCCGGGACAGGGGCCTATAATTCACCCCTCCACTTT

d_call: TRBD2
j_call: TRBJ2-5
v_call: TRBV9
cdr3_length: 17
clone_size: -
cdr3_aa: CASSVGPTSGSLETQYF
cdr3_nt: TGTGCCAGCAGCGTAGGGCCCACTAGCGGGAGTTTGGAGACCCAGTACTTC

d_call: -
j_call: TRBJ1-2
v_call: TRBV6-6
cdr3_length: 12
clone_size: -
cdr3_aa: CASSNPGYGYTF
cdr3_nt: TGTGCCAGCAGTAACCCAGGGTATGGCTACACCTTC

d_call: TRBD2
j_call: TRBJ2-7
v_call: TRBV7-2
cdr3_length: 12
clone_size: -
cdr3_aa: CASSLPGGEQYF
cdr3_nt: TGTGCCAGCAGCCTGCCCGGGGGGGAGCAGTACTTC

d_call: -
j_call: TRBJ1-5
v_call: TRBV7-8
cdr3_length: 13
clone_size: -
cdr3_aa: CASSQQGGQPQHF
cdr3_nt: TGTGCCAGCAGCCAACAGGGCGGACAGCCCCAGCATTTT

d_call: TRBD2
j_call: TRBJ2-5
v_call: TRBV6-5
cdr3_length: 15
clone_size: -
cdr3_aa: CASRGLAGVEETQYF
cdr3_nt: TGTGCCAGCAGGGGACTAGCGGGGGTAGAAGAGACCCAGTACTTC

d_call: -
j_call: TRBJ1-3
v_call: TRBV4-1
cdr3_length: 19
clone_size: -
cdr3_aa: CASSLARNPTRFGGNTIYF
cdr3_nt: TGCGCCAGCAGCCTAGCCCGCAATCCGACGCGATTTGGTGGAAACACCATATATTTT

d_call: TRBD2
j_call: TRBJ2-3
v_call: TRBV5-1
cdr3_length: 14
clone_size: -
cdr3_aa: CASNRAGFTDTQYF
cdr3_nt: TGCGCCAGCAACCGAGCGGGGTTCACAGATACGCAGTATTTT

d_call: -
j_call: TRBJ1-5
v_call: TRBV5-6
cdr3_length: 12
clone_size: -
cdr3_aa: CASSFQNQPQHF
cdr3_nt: TGTGCCAGCAGCTTCCAAAATCAGCCCCAGCATTTT